This T cell receptor beta chain originates from a study of cytomegalovirus exposure and HLA in healthy donors. Study results and limitations: In a later analysis, a missense DCLRE1C variant was linked to TCR beta V- and J-gene trimming. A later analysis found TCR association rates differed by HLA locus, highest for DRB1 and lowest for HLA-C. Cytomegalovirus association was listed for 150 or so TCR beta chains.

CDR1 LNHDA and CDR2 SQIVND come from the germline V gene (reference sequence). CDR3 length: 12 residues. V was pared by 4 bases and J by 3 bases, with 7 bases between. A multiplex PCR was run with 60 Vbeta primers and 13 Jbeta primers. Profiled with immunoSEQ multiplex PCR; TCRdb holds only in-frame clones, not every one. In the table there are about 140,000 clones, 68% of which are singletons. Healthy bone marrow donors made up the donors. As regards this clone: Its antigen is unidentified.

The clonotype was recovered from a man aged 55 to 69 in good health and CMV-seronegative. V is TRBV19 and J is TRBJ2-7; no clear D. The source material was PBMCs. The CDR3 DNA is TGTGCCAGTAGTAGTCGGAGCTACGAGCAGTACTTC. Protein: CASSSRSYEQYF.